Below are 6 T cell receptor beta chains sequenced from a single sample in a study of response to subunit inactivated influenza vaccine. TCRdb fed the RT-PCR reads into MiXCR, producing one record per CDR3 protein. Altogether around 850,000 distinct CDR3 sequences are present, under 20% being singletons, with the ten largest covering 11%. The sequencing here drew on PBMCs from blood, taken about 5 days after vaccination. The receptors were gathered from a man between 45 and 60 years old who received an inactivated influenza vaccine.

V is TRBV7-9 and J is TRBJ2-3; the D gene is possibly TRBD2 (5 bases). The germline V and J ends were trimmed by 1 base and 2 bases, with 16 bases remaining between them. CDR1 is SEHNR and CDR2 is FQNEAQ in the germline V gene (reference sequence). The CDR3 spans 17 residues. The CDR3 DNA reads TGTGCCAGCAGCTTAGTCTCACGCCGGGATCTCACAGATACGCAGTATTTT. This gives the protein CASSLVSRRDLTDTQYF.

The chain couples TRBV28 to TRBJ1-1; D is possibly TRBD1 (6 bases). Germline V gene lookup returns CDR1 MDHEN and CDR2 SYDVKM. V was pared by 4 bases and J by 6 bases, with 12 bases between. The CDR3 spans 13 residues. The CDR3 protein is CASSYREGAEAFF. The CDR3 DNA is TGTGCCAGCAGTTACAGGGAGGGGGCTGAAGCTTTCTTT.

The chain combines TRBV11-1 with TRBJ2-7; TRBD1 is a possible D gene (6 bases). The length of the CDR3 is 14 residues. In germline, CDR1 is SGHAT, CDR2 FQDESV (reference sequence). The V end was cut by 5 bases, the J end by 3 bases, with 14 bases between. Written as DNA, the CDR3 is TGTGCCAGCAGCCGGACAGTGGGCGGCTACGAGCAGTACTTC. The encoded protein is CASSRTVGGYEQYF.

This chain links TRBV2 with TRBJ2-6; D uncertain. Deletions cut 7 bases from V and 0 bases from J, with 7 bases between. Germline CDR1 is SNHLY and CDR2 is FYNNEI. This CDR3 region has 14 residues. The CDR3 spells CASTLRSGANVLTF. The CDR3, as DNA: TGTGCCAGCACCCTTCGCTCTGGGGCCAACGTCCTGACTTTC.

The chain combines TRBV15 with TRBJ2-3, with 12 bases that match TRBD1. J lost 7 bases, V lost 4 bases, and 6 bases had no gene match. Germline V gives CDR1 LNHNV, CDR2 YYDKDF (reference sequence). This CDR3 comprises 15 residues. CDR3 region: CATSTGTGGANTQYF. As DNA, the CDR3 is TGTGCCACCAGCACCGGGACAGGGGGCGCGAATACGCAGTATTTT.

The chain combines TRBV7-2 with TRBJ2-3, with D perhaps being TRBD1 or TRBD2 (6 bases each). Per germline, CDR1 SGHTA and CDR2 FQGNSA. The V end was cut by 1 base, the J end by 6 bases, with 14 bases between. The CDR3 loop spans 15 amino acids. Here the CDR3 DNA reads TGTGCCAGCAGCTTAGGGAGGACGGGGGCGGATACGCAGTATTTT. Translated: CASSLGRTGADTQYF.